These T cell receptor beta chains were read from a single sample in a study of shared clonotypes between healthy human individuals. Sequenced by immunoSEQ multiplex PCR; TCRdb stores in-frame clones only, minus some. This table holds more than 1,200,000 clones, less than 99% found once. Sequencing was performed on naive CD4+ T cells sorted from blood. Receptors originate from a man aged 30-40 years in good health. Both conserved end residues are part of each CDR3. Each record gives: D gene, CDR3 length, clone size, V gene, J gene, CDR3 DNA, CDR3 protein. A D gene is named only where the DNA matches it firmly. Clone size appears in some rows only: once, few, many, or a class for an expanded clone.

d_call: TRBD1
cdr3_length: 16
clone_size: .
v_call: TRBV18
j_call: TRBJ1-5
cdr3_nt: TGTGCCAGCTCAAACGCCGGGACAGGGAGCAATCAGCCCCAGCATTTT
cdr3_aa: CASSNAGTGSNQPQHF

d_call: TRBD1
cdr3_length: 16
clone_size: .
v_call: TRBV5-1
j_call: TRBJ1-3
cdr3_nt: TGCGCCAGCAGCTGGACCGCAGGGGGCTCTGGAAACACCATATATTTT
cdr3_aa: CASSWTAGGSGNTIYF

d_call: .
cdr3_length: 14
clone_size: .
v_call: TRBV2
j_call: TRBJ2-2
cdr3_nt: TGTGCCAGCACGCCACAGCGGTACACCGGGGAGCTGTTTTTT
cdr3_aa: CASTPQRYTGELFF

d_call: .
cdr3_length: 13
clone_size: .
v_call: TRBV2
j_call: TRBJ2-3
cdr3_nt: TGTGCCAGCAGTGCTGTATCAGGGGATACGCAGTATTTT
cdr3_aa: CASSAVSGDTQYF

d_call: TRBD2
cdr3_length: 17
clone_size: .
v_call: TRBV7-6
j_call: TRBJ2-1
cdr3_nt: TGTGCCAGCAGCTTCCCTTGGGGACTAGCGGAGAACAATGAGCAGTTCTTC
cdr3_aa: CASSFPWGLAENNEQFF

d_call: .
cdr3_length: 15
clone_size: .
v_call: TRBV4-1
j_call: TRBJ2-2
cdr3_nt: TGCGCCAGCAGCAACCGGGTTCGGGGCACCGGGGAGCTGTTTTTT
cdr3_aa: CASSNRVRGTGELFF

d_call: .
cdr3_length: 14
clone_size: .
v_call: TRBV6-4
j_call: TRBJ2-1
cdr3_nt: TGTGCCAGCAGTGCATCCTTCCAGTACAATGAGCAGTTCTTC
cdr3_aa: CASSASFQYNEQFF

d_call: .
cdr3_length: 14
clone_size: .
v_call: TRBV6-6
j_call: TRBJ2-7
cdr3_nt: TGTGCCAGGATCCGAGGGGGGGACTCCTACGAGCAGTACTTC
cdr3_aa: CARIRGGDSYEQYF

d_call: .
cdr3_length: 14
clone_size: .
v_call: TRBV7-2
j_call: TRBJ1-5
cdr3_nt: TGTGCCAGCAGCTTGACAGCTGCTAATCAGCCCCAGCATTTT
cdr3_aa: CASSLTAANQPQHF

d_call: TRBD1
cdr3_length: 12
clone_size: .
v_call: TRBV5-1
j_call: TRBJ1-2
cdr3_nt: TGCGCCAGCAGCTTTACAGGGGATGGCTACACCTTC
cdr3_aa: CASSFTGDGYTF

d_call: .
cdr3_length: 13
clone_size: once
v_call: TRBV11-1
j_call: TRBJ2-3
cdr3_nt: TGTGCCAGCAGCTTTCCCTTTTCGGATACGCAGTATTTT
cdr3_aa: CASSFPFSDTQYF

d_call: .
cdr3_length: 15
clone_size: .
v_call: TRBV2
j_call: TRBJ1-3
cdr3_nt: TGTGCCAGCAGGCGATTGGGGAGCTCTGGAAACACCATATATTTT
cdr3_aa: CASRRLGSSGNTIYF

d_call: TRBD2
cdr3_length: 18
clone_size: once
v_call: TRBV10-3
j_call: TRBJ2-2
cdr3_nt: TGTGCCATCAGTGAGTGGTCTAGCGGGAGGGCCTTTGTCGGGGAGCTGTTTTTT
cdr3_aa: CAISEWSSGRAFVGELFF

d_call: .
cdr3_length: 15
clone_size: .
v_call: TRBV4-3
j_call: TRBJ2-7
cdr3_nt: TGCGCCAGCAGCCAAGAGGGGATCAGCTCCTACGAGCAGTACTTC
cdr3_aa: CASSQEGISSYEQYF

d_call: .
cdr3_length: 12
clone_size: .
v_call: TRBV7-9
j_call: TRBJ1-2
cdr3_nt: TGTGCCAGCAGCTTAGATTTGGCTGGCTACACCTTC
cdr3_aa: CASSLDLAGYTF

d_call: .
cdr3_length: 15
clone_size: once
v_call: TRBV6-5
j_call: TRBJ2-3
cdr3_nt: TGTGCCAGCAGTTACGATGCGGGACGGGGAGATACGCAGTATTTT
cdr3_aa: CASSYDAGRGDTQYF

d_call: .
cdr3_length: 15
clone_size: .
v_call: TRBV27
j_call: TRBJ2-3
cdr3_nt: TGTGCCAGCAGTTTAGGATGGACTAGCACAGATACGCAGTATTTT
cdr3_aa: CASSLGWTSTDTQYF

d_call: TRBD2
cdr3_length: 16
clone_size: .
v_call: TRBV12-5
j_call: TRBJ2-2
cdr3_nt: TGTGCTAGTGGTCCGGGACTAGCGGGAGACGGCGGGGAGCTGTTTTTT
cdr3_aa: CASGPGLAGDGGELFF

d_call: TRBD1
cdr3_length: 15
clone_size: .
v_call: TRBV7-7
j_call: TRBJ2-1
cdr3_nt: TGTGCCAGCAGCTTAAATTTCGGACAGGGGAATGAGCAGTTCTTC
cdr3_aa: CASSLNFGQGNEQFF

d_call: .
cdr3_length: 15
clone_size: .
v_call: TRBV7-2
j_call: TRBJ1-3
cdr3_nt: TGTGCCAGCAGCTTAGCGCAAGGGACTGGAAACACCATATATTTT
cdr3_aa: CASSLAQGTGNTIYF

d_call: TRBD1
cdr3_length: 12
clone_size: .
v_call: TRBV28
j_call: TRBJ2-5
cdr3_nt: TGTGCCACTAGACAGGGCGTGGAGACCCAGTACTTC
cdr3_aa: CATRQGVETQYF